This is a list of T cell receptor beta chains from one sample in a study of blood T cells in healthy people across ages. TCRdb re-called the 5' RACE reads through MiXCR, storing one row per CDR3 protein. Here the sample spans 1.5 million or so distinct CDR3 sequences, 42% being singletons. Specimen: blood. These receptors came from a woman in her late teens or twenties in good health. Both conserved end residues are part of each CDR3. Fields, in order: clone size, J gene, V gene, D gene, CDR3 DNA, CDR3 protein. D genes are given only for firm matches. Only part of the rows carry a size: once, few, many, or a class if the clone is expanded.

>NA|TRBJ2-7|TRBV29-1|TRBD2
TGCAGCGTTGCTCGGACTAGCGGACTGTACAATGAGCAGTACTTC
CSVARTSGLYNEQYF
>many|TRBJ2-3|TRBV4-3|NA
TGCGCCAGCAGCCAAGCATCTAGTACCTCCACAGATACGCAGTATTTT
CASSQASSTSTDTQYF
>NA|TRBJ2-7|TRBV28|TRBD2
TGTGCCAGCAGTTTGGGTGCGGGTATTAGCGGGAACTACGAGCAGTACTTC
CASSLGAGISGNYEQYF
>NA|TRBJ1-2|TRBV4-3|NA
TGCACCAGCAGCCAAGACGTATCGGGACTGTCGGGCTACACCTTC
CTSSQDVSGLSGYTF
>NA|TRBJ2-7|TRBV6-2/TRBV6-3|NA
TGTGCCAGCAGTTACTCCATTACCTACGAGCAGTACTTC
CASSYSITYEQYF
>few|TRBJ2-3|TRBV12-5|NA
TGTGCTAGTGGTTTGGTAGGGGCCTGGTCCAGAGGCGGCACAGATACGCAGTATTTT
CASGLVGAWSRGGTDTQYF
>NA|TRBJ1-2|TRBV21-1|NA
TGTGCCAGCAGCGCCCCCAGCAGAACCTATGGCTACACCTTC
CASSAPSRTYGYTF
>NA|TRBJ2-1|TRBV10-3|TRBD2
TGTGCCATCAGTGACCTCGGTAGCGGGAGGGCCTACAATGAGCAGTTCTTC
CAISDLGSGRAYNEQFF
>few|TRBJ1-2|TRBV27|NA
TGTGCCAGCAGTTCGGGGGGGAGGTCATATGGCTACACCTTC
CASSSGGRSYGYTF
>NA|TRBJ1-1|TRBV3-1|NA
TGTGCCAGCAGCCAAGGCACATACATGAACACTGAAGCTTTCTTT
CASSQGTYMNTEAFF
>NA|TRBJ2-5|TRBV4-2|TRBD2
TGTGCCAGCAGCCAAGTAGGTCTAGCGGGTTTGAATGAGCAGTACTTC
CASSQVGLAGLNEQYF
>NA|TRBJ1-1|TRBV7-2|NA
TGTGCCAGCAGCTTCCTCGGGGCGGTCACTGAAGCTTTCTTT
CASSFLGAVTEAFF
>NA|TRBJ2-7|TRBV20-1|TRBD1
TGCAGTGCTTCTCCACCGGGGACAGACCCCTACGAGCAGTACTTC
CSASPPGTDPYEQYF
>few|TRBJ2-3|TRBV5-5|NA
TGTGCCAGCAGTCCCGACAGTCTGCCGTCAGATACGCAGTATTTT
CASSPDSLPSDTQYF
>NA|TRBJ1-1|TRBV5-5|TRBD1
TGTGCCAGCAGCTTGGCACTGACAGGGGCCACTGAAGCTTTCTTT
CASSLALTGATEAFF
>many|TRBJ2-2|TRBV7-9|NA
TGTGCCAGCAGCTTAATAAACACCGGGGAGCTGTTTTTT
CASSLINTGELFF
>NA|TRBJ1-2|TRBV5-1|NA
TGCGCCAGCAGCTTGGAGCGACCAGGCTATGGCTACACCTTC
CASSLERPGYGYTF
>few|TRBJ1-1|TRBV4-3|NA
TGCGCCAGCAGCCAAGATAGGGTCTCGAACACTGAAGCTTTCTTT
CASSQDRVSNTEAFF
>once|TRBJ2-5|TRBV7-9|NA
TGTGCCAGCAGACCTGACTCCCGCCGGTCCTACAATGAGCAGTACTTC
CASRPDSRRSYNEQYF
>few|TRBJ1-2|TRBV4-1|NA
TGCGCCAGCAGCCAAGAGGACCGAGTAATTTATGTCTACACCTTC
CASSQEDRVIYVYTF
>NA|TRBJ2-1|TRBV12-5|NA
TGTGCTAGTGGTTTCAGCGGGCCCTACAATGAGCAGTTCTTC
CASGFSGPYNEQFF
>NA|TRBJ2-3|TRBV11-3|NA
TGTGCCAGCAGCTTAGGAGGTTGGACCCGCACAGATACGCAGTATTTT
CASSLGGWTRTDTQYF
>few|TRBJ1-2|TRBV27|NA
TGTGCCAGCAGGAGCGGCCGCTATGGCTACACCTTC
CASRSGRYGYTF
>few|TRBJ2-5|TRBV29-1|NA
TGCAGCGTTGGTCCGGCTAGTTTGGAGACCCAGTACTTC
CSVGPASLETQYF
>few|TRBJ2-3|TRBV6-5|NA
TGTGCCAGCAGTTACATCCGGACCGGTGCTAGCACAGATACGCAGTATTTT
CASSYIRTGASTDTQYF